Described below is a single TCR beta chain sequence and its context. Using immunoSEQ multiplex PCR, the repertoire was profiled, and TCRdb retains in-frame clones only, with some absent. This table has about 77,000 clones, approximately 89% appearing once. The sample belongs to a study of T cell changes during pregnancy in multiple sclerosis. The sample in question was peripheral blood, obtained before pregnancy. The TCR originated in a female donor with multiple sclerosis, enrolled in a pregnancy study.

The CDR3 region is CASSQLLNFYGYTF. For the CDR3, the DNA is TGTGCCAGCAGCCAACTTCTAAACTTCTATGGCTACACCTTC. The J gene is TRBJ1-2, the V gene TRBV13; D not certain. V lost 5 bases and J lost 4, with 14 bases in between. This CDR3 is built from 14 residues. Germline V gives CDR1 PRHDT, CDR2 FYEKMQ (reference sequence).